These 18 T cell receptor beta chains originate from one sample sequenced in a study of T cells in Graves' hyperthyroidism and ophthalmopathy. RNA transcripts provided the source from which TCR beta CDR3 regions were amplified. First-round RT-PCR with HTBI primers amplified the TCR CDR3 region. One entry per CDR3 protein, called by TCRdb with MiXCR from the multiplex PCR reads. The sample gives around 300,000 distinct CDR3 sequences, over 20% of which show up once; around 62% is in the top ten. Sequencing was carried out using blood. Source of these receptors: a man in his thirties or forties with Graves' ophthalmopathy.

As DNA, the CDR3 is TGTGCCAGCAGTTTAGTCGTAGGACAGGGGCCCGACAATGAGCAGTTCTTC. This encodes CASSLVVGQGPDNEQFF. The gene calls are TRBV28 and TRBJ2-1, with 9 positions matching TRBD1. CDR1 is MDHEN, CDR2 SYDVKM, per germline. V was clipped by 2 bases and J by 5 bases; unmatched bases: 10. The CDR3 has 17 amino acids.

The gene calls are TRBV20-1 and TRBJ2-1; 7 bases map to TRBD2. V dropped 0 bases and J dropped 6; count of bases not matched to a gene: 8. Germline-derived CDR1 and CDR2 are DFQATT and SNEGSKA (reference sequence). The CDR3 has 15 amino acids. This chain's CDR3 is CSARDIASGVNEQFF. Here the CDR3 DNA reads TGCAGTGCTAGAGATATTGCTAGCGGAGTCAATGAGCAGTTCTTC.

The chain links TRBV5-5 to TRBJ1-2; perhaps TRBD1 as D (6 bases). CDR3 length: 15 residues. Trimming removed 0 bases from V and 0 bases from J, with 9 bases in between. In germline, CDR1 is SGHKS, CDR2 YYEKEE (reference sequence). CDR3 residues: CASSLGDTPNYGYTF. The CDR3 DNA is TGTGCCAGCAGCTTGGGGGACACTCCTAACTATGGCTACACCTTC. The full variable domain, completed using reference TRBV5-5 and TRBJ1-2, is DAGVTQSPTHLIKTRGQQVTLRCSPISGHKSVSWYQQVLGQGPQFIFQYYEKEERGRGNFPDRFSARQFPNYSSELNVNALLLGDSALYLCASSLGDTPNYGYTFGSGTRLTVV.

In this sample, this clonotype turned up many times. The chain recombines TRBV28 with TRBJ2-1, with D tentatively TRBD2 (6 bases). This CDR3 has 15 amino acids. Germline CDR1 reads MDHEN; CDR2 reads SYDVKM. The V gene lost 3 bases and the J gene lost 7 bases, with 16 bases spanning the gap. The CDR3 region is CASSLMTRLRNEQFF. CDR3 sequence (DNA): TGTGCCAGCAGTTTGATGACTAGGTTGAGGAATGAGCAGTTCTTC.

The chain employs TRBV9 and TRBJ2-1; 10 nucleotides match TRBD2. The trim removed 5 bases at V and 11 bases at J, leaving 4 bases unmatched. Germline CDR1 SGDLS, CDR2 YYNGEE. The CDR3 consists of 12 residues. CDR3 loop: CASRGLARKQFF. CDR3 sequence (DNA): TGTGCCAGCAGGGGACTAGCGCGAAAGCAGTTCTTC.

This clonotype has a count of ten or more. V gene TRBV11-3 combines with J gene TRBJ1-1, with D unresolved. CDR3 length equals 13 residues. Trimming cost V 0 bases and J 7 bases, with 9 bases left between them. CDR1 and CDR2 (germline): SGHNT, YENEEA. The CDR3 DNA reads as TGTGCCAGCAGCTTAGATGCAGGATTTGAAGCTTTCTTT. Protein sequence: CASSLDAGFEAFF.

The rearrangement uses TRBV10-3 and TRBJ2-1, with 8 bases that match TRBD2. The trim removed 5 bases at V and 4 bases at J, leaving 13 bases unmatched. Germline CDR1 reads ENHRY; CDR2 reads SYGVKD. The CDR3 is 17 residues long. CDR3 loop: CAISQILSGISYNEQFF. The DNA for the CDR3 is TGTGCCATCAGTCAGATACTTAGCGGGATTTCGTACAATGAGCAGTTCTTC.

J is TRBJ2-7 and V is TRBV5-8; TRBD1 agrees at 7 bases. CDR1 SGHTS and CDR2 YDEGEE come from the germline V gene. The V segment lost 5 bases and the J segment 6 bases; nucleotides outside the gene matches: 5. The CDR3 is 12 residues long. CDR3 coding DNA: TGTGCCAGCAGTTTCACAGGGGTCGAGCAGTACTTC. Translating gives CASSFTGVEQYF. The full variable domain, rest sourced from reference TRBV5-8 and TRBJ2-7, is EAGVTQSPTHLIKTRGQQATLRCSPISGHTSVYWYQQALGLGLQFLLWYDEGEERNRGNFPPRFSGRQFPNYSSELNVNALELEDSALYLCASSFTGVEQYFGPGTRLTVT.

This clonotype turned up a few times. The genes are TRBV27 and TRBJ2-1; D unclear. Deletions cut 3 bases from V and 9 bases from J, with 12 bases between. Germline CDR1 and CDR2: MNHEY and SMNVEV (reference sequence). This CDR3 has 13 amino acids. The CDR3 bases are TGTGCCAGCAGTTTTCGGCAGTTGGGTGAGCAGTTCTTC. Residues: CASSFRQLGEQFF.

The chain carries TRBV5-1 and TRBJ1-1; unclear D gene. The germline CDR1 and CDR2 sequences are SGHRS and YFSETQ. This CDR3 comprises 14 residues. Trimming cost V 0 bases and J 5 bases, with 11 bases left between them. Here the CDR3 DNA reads TGCGCCAGCAGCTTGGAACCGGGTCGGACTGAAGCTTTCTTT. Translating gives CASSLEPGRTEAFF.

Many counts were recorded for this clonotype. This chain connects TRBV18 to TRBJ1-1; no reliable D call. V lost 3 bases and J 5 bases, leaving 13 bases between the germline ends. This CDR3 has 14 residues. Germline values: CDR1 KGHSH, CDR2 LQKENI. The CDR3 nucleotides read TGTGCCAGCTCACCCGCCTGGGGTGCGACTGAAGCTTTCTTT. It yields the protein CASSPAWGATEAFF.

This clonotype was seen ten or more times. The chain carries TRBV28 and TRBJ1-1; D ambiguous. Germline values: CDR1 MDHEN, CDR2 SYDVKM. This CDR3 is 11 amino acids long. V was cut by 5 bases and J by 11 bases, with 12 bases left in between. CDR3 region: CASSTYRAAFF. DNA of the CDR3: TGTGCCAGCAGTACCTACCGCGCCGCTTTCTTT.

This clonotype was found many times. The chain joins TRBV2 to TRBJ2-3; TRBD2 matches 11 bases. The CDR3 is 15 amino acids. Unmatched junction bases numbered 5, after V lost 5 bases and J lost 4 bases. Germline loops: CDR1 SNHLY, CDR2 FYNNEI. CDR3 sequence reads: CASSLAGGPPDTQYF. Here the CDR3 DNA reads TGTGCCAGCAGTTTAGCGGGAGGGCCTCCAGATACGCAGTATTTT.

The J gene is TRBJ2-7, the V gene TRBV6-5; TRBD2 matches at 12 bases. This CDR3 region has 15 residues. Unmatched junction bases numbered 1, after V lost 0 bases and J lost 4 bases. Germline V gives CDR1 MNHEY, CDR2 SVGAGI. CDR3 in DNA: TGTGCCAGCAGTTACTCTACTAGCGGGAGGTACGAGCAGTACTTC. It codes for CASSYSTSGRYEQYF.

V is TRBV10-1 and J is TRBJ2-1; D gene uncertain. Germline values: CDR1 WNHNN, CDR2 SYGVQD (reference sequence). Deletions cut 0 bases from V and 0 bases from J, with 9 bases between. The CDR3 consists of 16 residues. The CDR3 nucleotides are TGCGCCAGCAGTGAGTCGGGTTCCCGCTCCTACAATGAGCAGTTCTTC. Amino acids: CASSESGSRSYNEQFF.

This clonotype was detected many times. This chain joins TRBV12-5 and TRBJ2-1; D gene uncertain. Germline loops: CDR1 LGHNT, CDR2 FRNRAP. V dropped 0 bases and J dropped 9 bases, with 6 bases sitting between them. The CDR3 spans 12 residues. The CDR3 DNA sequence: TGTGCTAGTGGTTTGGTCCTTGGTGAGCAGTTCTTC. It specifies CASGLVLGEQFF.

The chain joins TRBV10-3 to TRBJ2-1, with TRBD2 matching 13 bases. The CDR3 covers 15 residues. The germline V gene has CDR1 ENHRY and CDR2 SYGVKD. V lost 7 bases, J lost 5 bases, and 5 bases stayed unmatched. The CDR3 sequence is CAINPGLAGHNEQFF. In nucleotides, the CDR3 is TGTGCCATCAACCCGGGACTAGCGGGGCACAATGAGCAGTTCTTC.

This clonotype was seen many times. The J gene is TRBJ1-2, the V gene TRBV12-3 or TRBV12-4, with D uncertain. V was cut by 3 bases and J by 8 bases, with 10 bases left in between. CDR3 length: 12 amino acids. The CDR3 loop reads CASSFRVGGYTF. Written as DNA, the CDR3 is TGTGCCAGCAGTTTCCGGGTTGGCGGCTACACCTTC.